A single sample is the source of the 22 T cell receptor beta chains below, sequenced in a study of blood T cells in healthy people across ages. Sample-barcoded 5' priming and a J-beta primer mix drove a second PCR of about 6 to 12 cycles. MiXCR, applied by TCRdb to the 5' RACE reads, yields one record per CDR3 protein. The sample lists hundreds of thousands of distinct CDR3 sequences; around 21% were seen once. The sequencing sample was made of blood. The receptors come from a man in his 70s in good health.

This clonotype was picked up a small number of times. J is TRBJ2-7 and V is TRBV20-1; D is uncertain. Trimming took 1 base from V and 0 from J, leaving 10 bases between them. Germline V gives CDR1 DFQATT, CDR2 SNEGSKA (reference sequence). CDR3 length equals 14 residues. The CDR3 DNA sequence: TGCAGTGCTAGAGCACACTTAAGCTCCTACGAGCAGTACTTC. It yields the protein CSARAHLSSYEQYF.

The table lists this clonotype with a few counts. The V call is TRBV27, the J call TRBJ2-2; weak D call: TRBD2 (5 bases). Trimming left V 7 bases short and J 4 bases short, with 22 bases between. This CDR3 region has 17 residues. CDR1 is MNHEY, CDR2 SMNVEV, per germline (reference sequence). The CDR3 protein is CASTSKGRMGSTGELFF. The CDR3 DNA reads as TGTGCCAGCACTTCAAAGGGCAGGATGGGGAGCACCGGGGAGCTGTTTTTT.

This clonotype was seen repeatedly, ten times or more. This rearrangement joins TRBV20-1 to TRBJ2-7; 12 bases map to TRBD2. CDR3 size: 13 residues. Losses at the gene ends were 5 bases for V and 3 bases for J; bases not matched to a gene: 2. Germline loops: CDR1 DFQATT, CDR2 SNEGSKA (reference sequence). CDR3 bases: TGCAGTGCTGGGGGACTAGCGGGCTACGAGCAGTACTTC. As protein: CSAGGLAGYEQYF.

V and J are TRBV20-1 and TRBJ2-5, with D uncertain. Judging by the DNA end, TRBJ2-1 fits better; the J call may be wrong. Germline values: CDR1 DFQATT, CDR2 SNEGSKA (reference sequence). The CDR3 has 10 residues. In DNA form, the CDR3 reads TGCAGTGCTAGAGCGGCGCGGCAGTTCTTC. This sequence encodes CSARAARQFF.

In this sample, this clonotype turned up a few times. The chain joins TRBV20-1 to TRBJ2-2; D is ambiguous. V lost 6 bases and J 1 base, leaving 9 bases between the germline ends. The CDR3 has 13 amino acids. Germline V gene data show CDR1 as DFQATT and CDR2 as SNEGSKA (reference sequence). The CDR3 loop is CSAVDGNTGELFF. DNA of the CDR3: TGCAGTGCAGTTGACGGGAACACCGGGGAGCTGTTTTTT.

V is TRBV27 and J is TRBJ2-7; D gene unclear. The CDR3 sequence is 14 residues long. Germline CDR1 is MNHEY and CDR2 is SMNVEV (reference sequence). V was clipped by 3 bases and J by 1 base, with 10 bases between them. The CDR3 bases are TGTGCCAGCAGTTTCACCCCGCTGTCCTACGAGCAGTACTTC. Translated, it gives CASSFTPLSYEQYF.

The V and J genes are TRBV5-1 and TRBJ2-5, with D possibly being TRBD2 (5 bases). V lost 4 bases and J lost 1, with 11 bases in between. This CDR3 contains 14 residues. Germline V lookup: CDR1 SGHRS, CDR2 YFSETQ. CDR3 bases: TGCGCCAGCAGCAAGGCGGACTTCCAAGAGACCCAGTACTTC. Translating it yields CASSKADFQETQYF.

This clonotype turned up a few times. The chain uses TRBV12-3 or TRBV12-4 and TRBJ2-7; D remains unclear. CDR3 length: 12 amino acids. V was cut by 8 bases and J by 4 bases, with 12 bases left in between. The CDR3 nucleotides are TGTGCCAGCGCCCATTGGGGTTACGAGCAGTACTTC. Its translation is CASAHWGYEQYF.

With respect to this clonotype: A read error may be the cause here, since a much bigger clone is one base away. The rearrangement uses TRBV28 and TRBJ2-5, with no clear D. CDR3 size: 13 residues. Germline loops: CDR1 MDHEN, CDR2 SYDVKM. CDR3 in DNA: TGTACCAGCAGTTATGCCCAATCCGAGACCCAGTACTTC. Amino acid sequence: CTSSYAQSETQYF.

This clonotype has just a few counts. The chain has TRBV10-3 and TRBJ2-5; 15 bases map to TRBD2. The J call may be faulty, since TRBJ2-7 better matches the DNA end. The germline V gene encodes CDR1 ENHRY and CDR2 SYGVKD. CDR3 length: 16 amino acids. In DNA form, the CDR3 reads TGTGCCATCAGTTCCACGGGACTAGCGGGAGGATACGAGCAGTACTTC. It yields the protein CAISSTGLAGGYEQYF.

This clonotype has only a few counts. V is TRBV25-1 and J is TRBJ1-5; D gene uncertain. Trimming took off 2 bases at V and 7 bases at J, with 12 bases between the two ends. The CDR3 covers 14 residues. Germline lookup yields CDR1 MGHDK and CDR2 SYGVNS. The CDR3 nucleotides read TGTGCCAGCAGTGAAGTGACGGAGATGCAGCCCCAGCATTTT. It codes for CASSEVTEMQPQHF.

This clonotype came up a few times. V is TRBV6-6 and J is TRBJ1-2; D gene uncertain. Trimming took off 5 bases at V and 2 bases at J, with 9 bases between the two ends. There are 13 residues in the CDR3. The V gene's germline CDR1 is MNHNY and CDR2 SVGAGI (reference sequence). The CDR3 reads CASSTQSNYGYTF. The CDR3 DNA sequence: TGTGCCAGCAGTACGCAGTCAAACTATGGCTACACCTTC.

This clonotype was seen a single time. The rearrangement uses TRBV10-3 and TRBJ2-2; weak D call: TRBD2 (5 bases). Per the germline V gene, CDR1 is ENHRY and CDR2 is SYGVKD. The CDR3 has 15 amino acids. V was pared by 8 bases and J by 6 bases, with 19 bases between. The CDR3 loop reads CAIQRAGVQSGELFF. Written as DNA, the CDR3 is TGTGCCATCCAAAGGGCCGGGGTTCAATCCGGGGAGCTGTTTTTT.

Worth noting for this clonotype: A read error may explain this, as a much larger clone is one base away. The rearrangement uses TRBV27 and TRBJ2-1, with 10 positions matching TRBD1. The CDR3 runs 16 residues. The germline V gene has CDR1 MNHEY and CDR2 SMNVEV (reference sequence). V lost 6 bases, J lost 8 bases, and 13 bases stayed unmatched. This CDR3 is CASSPGAGQGLYEQFF. The DNA of the CDR3 is TGTGCCAGCAGCCCGGGGGCGGGACAGGGGTTGTATGAGCAGTTCTTC.

This clonotype was counted at least ten times. This sequence joins TRBV9 and TRBJ2-2; D remains ambiguous. Germline values: CDR1 SGDLS, CDR2 YYNGEE. The CDR3 is 17 residues long. Trimming left V 2 bases short and J 7 bases short, with 21 bases between. CDR3: CASSVGQIAWNGGELFF. The DNA for the CDR3 is TGTGCCAGCAGCGTCGGCCAGATCGCTTGGAATGGCGGGGAGCTGTTTTTT. The entire variable domain, with the rest obtained from reference TRBV9 and TRBJ2-2, is as follows: DSGVTQTPKHLITATGQRVTLRCSPRSGDLSVYWYQQSLDQGLQFLIQYYNGEERAKGNILERFSAQQFPDLHSELNLSSLELGDSALYFCASSVGQIAWNGGELFFGEGSRLTVL.

The gene calls are TRBV7-2 and TRBJ2-7; D uncertain. V lost 1 base and J 0 bases, leaving 10 bases between the germline ends. Germline V gene lookup returns CDR1 SGHTA and CDR2 FQGNSA. The CDR3 length is 15 residues. In DNA form, the CDR3 reads TGTGCCAGCAGCTTAGTTAGGACGGCCTCCTACGAGCAGTACTTC. Amino acid sequence: CASSLVRTASYEQYF.

This clonotype was seen a handful of times. The genes are TRBV20-1 and TRBJ2-3; no reliable D call. The CDR3 loop spans 13 amino acids. The germline gives CDR1 DFQATT, CDR2 SNEGSKA (reference sequence). The ends were cut back, 2 bases at V and 5 bases at J, with 11 bases in the middle. CDR3 protein: CSARPSSIDTQYF. The CDR3 nucleotides read TGCAGTGCTAGACCAAGTTCGATAGATACGCAGTATTTT.

This clonotype turned up a few times. The J gene is TRBJ2-5, the V gene TRBV3-1, with D unclear. V lost 0 bases to trimming and J lost 7 bases, with 18 bases between them. This CDR3 region has 16 residues. Germline CDR1 is LGHDT and CDR2 is YNNKEL (reference sequence). CDR3 bases: TGTGCCAGCAGCCAAGATGCGAGGACCCCACAGACGACCCAGTACTTC. Residues: CASSQDARTPQTTQYF.

The chain has TRBV12-3 or TRBV12-4 and TRBJ1-1, with TRBD1 matching 9 bases. The CDR3 contains 16 residues. V was clipped by 1 base and J by 1 base; unmatched bases: 4. CDR3 DNA sequence: TGTGCCAGCAGTTTAGGGACAGGGGTAGGGAACACTGAAGCTTTCTTT. It codes for CASSLGTGVGNTEAFF.

A few counts support this clonotype. The chain recombines TRBV20-1 with TRBJ2-3; 9 positions agree with TRBD2. The trim removed 4 bases at V and 3 bases at J, leaving 5 bases unmatched. Germline V gives CDR1 DFQATT, CDR2 SNEGSKA (reference sequence). The CDR3 extends over 14 amino acids. This CDR3 reads CSATSGIGTDTQYF. In nucleotides, the CDR3 is TGCAGTGCTACTAGCGGGATCGGGACAGATACGCAGTATTTT.

Notes on this clonotype: One base away lies a much larger clone, so this may be a sequencing read error. The chain employs TRBV6-6 and TRBJ2-5; D is unresolved. Germline V gene lookup returns CDR1 MNHNY and CDR2 SVGAGI (reference sequence). CDR3 size: 10 residues. CDR3: CATKRETQHF. DNA for the CDR3: TGTGCCACCAAAAGAGAGACCCAGCACTTC.

This clonotype was recorded once. The rearrangement links TRBV5-1 to TRBJ2-3; the match to TRBD2 covers 12 bases. CDR1 is SGHRS, CDR2 YFSETQ, per germline. The CDR3 is made up of 18 amino acids. J lost 3 bases, V lost 4 bases, and 12 bases had no gene match. CDR3 coding DNA: TGCGCCAGCAGCACAACTAGCGGGAGGCCTTCTCGGACAGATACGCAGTATTTT. It translates to CASSTTSGRPSRTDTQYF.